Listed below are T cell receptor beta chains from one sample, sequenced in a study of T cell responses to AZD1222 COVID-19 vaccine. Repertoires were generated with immunoSEQ multiplex PCR, while TCRdb's copy carries only in-frame clones and drops some. The sample shows more than 110,000 clones, about 94% of them seen only once. Sequencing was performed on peripheral blood, taken on day 0 of AZD1222 vaccination. The receptors here all came from an adult in good health. The CDR3 runs from the conserved cysteine through the conserved F or W.

TRBV5-6,TRBJ2-6,CASSFFGANVLTF
TRBV7-8,TRBJ2-1,CASSRDQSWDEQFF
TRBV6-5,TRBJ2-3,CASSRTGGTDTQYF
TRBV6-1,TRBJ1-1,CASSEDRAEAFF
TRBV5-1,TRBJ2-7,CASSFQGVLSYEQYF
TRBV28,TRBJ1-1,CASTKMYGLNTEAFF
TRBV30,TRBJ2-7,CAGRERRGKLAEQYF
TRBV6-6,TRBJ1-2,CASSPTHRQGSGYTF
TRBV2,TRBJ2-3,CASSSGRPSTDTQYF
TRBV28,TRBJ2-3,CASSSSKDTQYF
TRBV30,TRBJ1-2,CAWRPTGVGGYTF
TRBV6-4,TRBJ1-2,CASSGGPANYGYTF
TRBV3-1/TRBV3-2,TRBJ2-7,CASSQGPYEQYF
TRBV11-2,TRBJ2-7,CASSLGLASYEQYF
TRBV21-1,TRBJ2-1,CASSGSGNEQFF
TRBV21-1,TRBJ2-1,CASVRPQRGYNEQFF
TRBV10-3,TRBJ1-1,CAIRQPNTEAFF
TRBV6-4,TRBJ2-2,CAMQSWGLAANTGELFF
TRBV6-2/TRBV6-3,TRBJ1-1,CASSGPGQAPTEAFF
TRBV18,TRBJ1-1,CASSPLGVNTEAFF
TRBV3-1/TRBV3-2,TRBJ2-5,CASSQTYRERQGETQYF
TRBV9,TRBJ2-7,CNNVRVYEQYF
TRBV9,TRBJ2-7,CASSLGWGGDEQYF
TRBV20-1,TRBJ1-1,CSARVYAEAFF
TRBV10-1,TRBJ2-5,CASSDRDGEETQYF
TRBV2,TRBJ1-1,CASSERGGTEAFF
TRBV19,TRBJ2-7,CASSIRGGGYEQYF